What follows are 10 T cell receptor beta chains derived from one specimen sequenced in a study of blood T cell repertoires in COVID-19 (dated by TCRdb to the early 2020s). Preparation of the library involved the immunoSEQ multiplex PCR assay. TCRdb took this table from immuneACCESS and kept in-frame rearrangements with V and J called. Such tables lack part of the clones; where checked against another copy, unresolved V genes explain under half of the gap, and the rest is unexplained. This sample comprises about 10,000 clones, about 81% of them detected only once. Roughly a quarter of the sample belongs to the ten largest clones. The source material was peripheral blood. These TCRs come from a man aged 55 to 69 with active COVID-19.

The CDR3 loop is CASNSRAANTGELFF. The CDR3 DNA is TGTGCCAGCAACTCGAGGGCCGCGAACACCGGGGAGCTGTTTTTT. The chain combines TRBV7-6 with TRBJ2-2; tentatively, D is TRBD2 (5 bases). Deletions cut 7 bases from V and 0 bases from J, with 12 bases between. Germline V gives CDR1 SGHVS, CDR2 FNYEAQ. The CDR3 runs to 15 residues.

The chain employs TRBV14 and TRBJ1-1; D is ambiguous. Germline V lookup: CDR1 SGHDN, CDR2 FVKESK. The CDR3 is 19 amino acids. Trimming cost V 1 base and J 1 base, with 22 bases left between them. The CDR3 region is CASSQVLLYANTGNTEAFF. CDR3 sequence (DNA): TGTGCCAGCAGCCAAGTTTTGCTATACGCTAATACGGGGAACACTGAAGCTTTCTTT.

This clone showed up just once. J is TRBJ2-3 and V is TRBV25-1; TRBD2 matches 10 bases. The germline CDR1 and CDR2 sequences are MGHDK and SYGVNS. The CDR3 has 16 amino acids. J lost 5 bases, V lost 3 bases, and 8 bases had no gene match. CDR3 in DNA: TGTGCCAGCAGTGAGGATCTAGCGGGAGTTAGAGATACGCAGTATTTT. This encodes CASSEDLAGVRDTQYF.

This sequence joins TRBV7-9 and TRBJ1-6, with D unclear. The V gene lost 5 bases and the J gene lost 0 bases, with 14 bases spanning the gap. This CDR3 is 17 amino acids long. In germline, CDR1 is SEHNR, CDR2 FQNEAQ (reference sequence). The CDR3 DNA reads TGTGCCAGCAGCCAAGAGGGCGGGAGCTCCTATAATTCACCCCTCCACTTT. Translation: CASSQEGGSSYNSPLHF.

The rearrangement joins TRBV27 to TRBJ2-2; D ambiguous. The CDR3 has 13 amino acids. Germline V gene lookup returns CDR1 MNHEY and CDR2 SMNVEV (reference sequence). Trimming shortened V by 3 bases and J by 5 bases, and 7 bases separated the two germline ends. The CDR3 is CASSFTGTGELFF. The DNA for the CDR3 is TGTGCCAGCAGTTTTACCGGGACCGGGGAGCTGTTTTTT.

This chain uses TRBV9 with TRBJ1-2, with 10 bases fitting TRBD1. Germline V lookup: CDR1 SGDLS, CDR2 YYNGEE. The CDR3 length is 13 residues. Trimming cost V 3 bases and J 8 bases; bases outside gene matches: 4. For the CDR3, the DNA is TGTGCCAGCAGCGGGACAGGGGGGGACGGCTACACCTTC. It encodes CASSGTGGDGYTF.

J is TRBJ1-1 and V is TRBV18, with 9 bases lining up with TRBD1. This CDR3 region has 16 residues. Germline V gives CDR1 KGHSH, CDR2 LQKENI. J was trimmed by 1 base and V by 1 base; bases with no gene match: 4. The CDR3 is CASSPLGTGSNTEAFF. Written as DNA, the CDR3 is TGTGCCAGCTCACCACTCGGGACAGGGTCGAACACTGAAGCTTTCTTT.

This clone was seen only a few times. V is TRBV2 and J is TRBJ2-7, with 11 bases fitting TRBD1. V was clipped by 2 bases and J by 3 bases; unmatched bases: 3. This CDR3 comprises 15 residues. Germline values: CDR1 SNHLY, CDR2 FYNNEI. In DNA form, the CDR3 reads TGTGCCAGCAGTGAACTGGGGACAGGGGGCTACGAGCAGTACTTC. Translation gives CASSELGTGGYEQYF.

The rearrangement joins TRBV19 to TRBJ2-3; D is possibly TRBD1 (5 bases). The V gene's germline CDR1 is LNHDA and CDR2 SQIVND (reference sequence). Trimming took off 0 bases at V and 5 bases at J, with 15 bases between the two ends. This CDR3 spans 16 amino acids. The DNA of the CDR3 is TGTGCCAGTAGTATAGAGGGCCAGGGCTTAAGAGATACGCAGTATTTT. Translation gives CASSIEGQGLRDTQYF.

The V call is TRBV7-3, the J call TRBJ1-5; the match to TRBD1 covers 7 bases. Unmatched junction bases numbered 16, after V lost 7 bases and J lost 7 bases. The CDR3 is made up of 16 amino acids. The germline gives CDR1 SGHTA, CDR2 FQGTGA. The CDR3 DNA follows: TGTGCCAGCACCGCCTTCCGGGACAGACGCCCCCAGCCCCAGCATTTT. Translation: CASTAFRDRRPQPQHF.